One T cell receptor (beta chain) is described in this entry. As yet, its antigen is unknown. The source of the sample is a study of T cell responses to AZD1222 COVID-19 vaccine. Study findings and constraints: Possibly, clonal diversity was underestimated; donors were largely white British and included more females.

Germline CDR1 LNHDA, CDR2 SQIVND (reference sequence). The CDR3 is 15 residues long. Trimming left V 6 bases short and J 0 bases short, with 12 bases between. Sequencing used immunoSEQ multiplex PCR; TCRdb keeps in-frame clones, though not all of them. The sample has about 140,000 clones, 80% to 95% seen once. This clonotype was sampled from an adult in good health. The chain joins TRBV19 to TRBJ1-3; D is ambiguous. Sequenced material: peripheral blood, taken on day 0 of AZD1222 vaccination. The CDR3: CASSPSGSSGNTIYF. The CDR3 DNA sequence: TGTGCCAGTAGCCCGAGTGGCAGCTCTGGAAACACCATATATTTT.